Shown below are 29 T cell receptor beta chains from a single sample sequenced in a study of cytomegalovirus exposure and HLA in healthy donors. With 60 Vbeta and 13 Jbeta primers, the PCR was carried out. Clones were read by immunoSEQ multiplex PCR, and TCRdb kept only the in-frame ones, dropping some. Of approximately 120,000 clones in the sample, around 84% were seen once. The sample taken for sequencing was PBMCs. These receptors were taken from a man between 18 and 29 years old in good health and CMV-seronegative.

In DNA, the CDR3 is TGTGCCAGCAGCTTATCAGGAGGGGAGCTGTTTTTT. The encoded protein is CASSLSGGELFF. The V call is TRBV5-4, the J call TRBJ2-2; unclear D gene. CDR3 size: 12 residues. CDR1 is SGHNT and CDR2 is YYREEE in the germline V gene (reference sequence). The germline V and J ends were trimmed by 2 bases and 8 bases, with 7 bases remaining between them.

The chain employs TRBV25-1 and TRBJ1-6; D remains unclear. This CDR3 region has 14 residues. Germline V CDR1 and CDR2: MGHDK, SYGVNS. V lost 7 bases to trimming and J lost 0 bases, with 7 bases between them. CDR3 nucleotides: TGTGCCAGCACTTCCAGCTCCTATAATTCACCCCTCCACTTT. Its protein is CASTSSSYNSPLHF.

This chain uses TRBV11-2 with TRBJ2-7, with a weak D call TRBD2 (6 bases). With 3 bases removed from V and 3 bases from J, the gap between germline ends came to 15 bases. The CDR3 length is 15 residues. Germline V gene sequence: CDR1 SGHAT, CDR2 FQNNGV. The CDR3 DNA sequence: TGTGCCAGCAGCTTCTCGGGACTTGGAGACTACGAGCAGTACTTC. It encodes CASSFSGLGDYEQYF.

The V gene is TRBV7-9, the J gene TRBJ1-1; possibly TRBD1 for D (6 bases). The length of the CDR3 is 15 residues. Germline V gene data show CDR1 as SEHNR and CDR2 as FQNEAQ (reference sequence). V lost 5 bases to trimming and J lost 7 bases, with 20 bases between them. DNA for the CDR3: TGTGCCAGCAGCAAACCTTACAGGGAAAGGCGTGAAGCTTTCTTT. It encodes CASSKPYRERREAFF.

A note on this clone: The junction departs from the called germline gene at one end, perhaps through a read error. V and J are TRBV7-9 and TRBJ2-5; a possible D gene is TRBD1 (5 bases). CDR3 length equals 14 residues. Germline V gene sequence: CDR1 SEHNR, CDR2 FQNEAQ (reference sequence). The CDR3 sequence is CSSSFFSREETQYF. The CDR3 bases are TGTTCCAGCAGTTTCTTCTCCAGGGAAGAGACCCAGTACTTC.

The chain is built from TRBV7-6 and TRBJ2-7, with D maybe TRBD1 (5 bases). Trimming cost V 3 bases and J 2 bases, with 11 bases left between them. The CDR3 is made up of 14 amino acids. Germline V CDR1 and CDR2: SGHVS, FNYEAQ. The CDR3 here is CASSLGQIPYEQYF. The CDR3 DNA sequence: TGTGCCAGCAGCTTGGGGCAGATACCCTACGAGCAGTACTTC.

This chain links TRBV12-5 with TRBJ2-3; 7 nucleotides line up with TRBD1. V lost 3 bases and J lost 6; bases outside the gene matches: 3. Germline V CDR1 and CDR2: LGHNT, FRNRAP. The CDR3 is 13 amino acids. The DNA of the CDR3 is TGTGCTAGTGGTTTCCTACAGGGGGATACGCAGTATTTT. Its translation is CASGFLQGDTQYF.

The chain has TRBV5-4 and TRBJ2-5; D is perhaps TRBD1 (7 bases). This CDR3 comprises 14 residues. Trimming removed 4 bases from V and 1 base from J, with 11 bases in between. The germline V gene encodes CDR1 SGHNT and CDR2 YYREEE (reference sequence). CDR3 coding DNA: TGTGCCAGCAGCCAGGGGGGAATCCAAGAGACCCAGTACTTC. Residues: CASSQGGIQETQYF.

The CDR3 loop is CASGRGTGGSYEQYF. The DNA of the CDR3 is TGTGCCAGCGGGAGGGGGACAGGGGGCTCCTACGAGCAGTACTTC. This sequence joins TRBV6-1 and TRBJ2-7, with 11 nucleotides matching TRBD1. CDR1 MNHNS and CDR2 SASEGT come from the germline V gene. Trimming took 8 bases from V and 0 from J; bases not matched to a gene: 6. The CDR3 totals 15 residues.

This clone was picked up a small number of times. The chain carries TRBV29-1 and TRBJ2-2; D gene unclear. Germline-derived CDR1 and CDR2 are SQVTM and ANQGSEA. CDR3 size: 12 residues. V was clipped by 3 bases and J by 5 bases, with 7 bases between them. The CDR3 sequence: CSVESGTGELFF. The CDR3 DNA sequence: TGCAGCGTTGAGTCGGGTACCGGGGAGCTGTTTTTT.

This clone was recorded a few times. V usage is TRBV7-3 and J usage is TRBJ2-4, with TRBD2 matching over 13 bases. With V trimmed by 3 bases and J by 5 bases, 4 bases remained unmatched. The CDR3 runs to 16 residues. Germline V lookup: CDR1 SGHTA, CDR2 FQGTGA. The CDR3 region has the DNA TGTGCCAGCAGCTTGGGACTAGCGGGGCCCGAAAACATTCAGTACTTC. As protein: CASSLGLAGPENIQYF.

The V gene is TRBV27, the J gene TRBJ1-1; D gene ambiguous. This CDR3 region has 13 residues. V dropped 5 bases and J dropped 2 bases, with 9 bases sitting between them. Per germline, CDR1 MNHEY and CDR2 SMNVEV (reference sequence). CDR3 protein: CASSIRVNTEAFF. As DNA, the CDR3 is TGTGCCAGCAGTATTAGAGTTAACACTGAAGCTTTCTTT.

This rearrangement joins TRBV6-5 to TRBJ1-3; D is possibly TRBD1 (6 bases). V lost 0 bases and J lost 0, with 9 bases in between. This CDR3 has 16 residues. Germline CDR1 MNHEY, CDR2 SVGAGI. CDR3 loop: CASSYSRGGSGNTIYF. The CDR3 nucleotides are TGTGCCAGCAGTTACTCGAGAGGGGGCTCTGGAAACACCATATATTTT.

The rearrangement links TRBV7-6 to TRBJ2-3; D not certain. This CDR3 spans 15 amino acids. Trimming stripped 0 bases from V and 0 bases from J, with 7 bases between. Germline V lookup: CDR1 SGHVS, CDR2 FNYEAQ. In DNA form, the CDR3 reads TGTGCCAGCAGCTTAGCGGCGACTAGCACAGATACGCAGTATTTT. Translated, it gives CASSLAATSTDTQYF.

This clone was found a few times. This chain's CDR3 is CASSLGRGRTEAFF. CDR3 sequence (DNA): TGTGCCAGCAGCTTGGGGAGGGGAAGGACTGAAGCTTTCTTT. This chain links TRBV7-9 with TRBJ1-1, with TRBD1 as a possible D gene (5 bases). CDR1 SEHNR and CDR2 FQNEAQ come from the germline V gene (reference sequence). The V and J ends lost 3 bases and 5 bases respectively, with 13 bases between them. The CDR3 is 14 residues long. The full variable domain, with the rest looked up from reference TRBV7-9 and TRBJ1-1, is DTGVSQNPRHKITKRGQNVTFRCDPISEHNRLYWYRQTLGQGPEFLTYFQNEAQLEKSRLLSDRFSAERPKGSFSTLEIQRTEQGDSAMYLCASSLGRGRTEAFFGQGTRLTVV.

This clone has only a few counts. The chain joins TRBV13 to TRBJ1-2, with TRBD1 identical over 9 bases. Germline lookup yields CDR1 PRHDT and CDR2 FYEKMQ (reference sequence). J was trimmed by 4 bases and V by 1 base; bases with no gene match: 4. The CDR3 consists of 15 residues. CDR3 residues: CASSLAGTGLYGYTF. The CDR3 DNA reads as TGTGCCAGCAGCTTAGCCGGGACAGGGCTCTATGGCTACACCTTC.

To note about this clone: The junction does not match germline at one end; this may be a read error. The chain has TRBV7-9 and TRBJ1-6; the D gene is possibly TRBD1 (6 bases). The CDR3 spans 16 residues. In germline, CDR1 is SEHNR, CDR2 FQNEAQ (reference sequence). CDR3: CSSSQGQVVGNSPLHF. The CDR3 DNA reads as TGTTCCAGCAGCCAGGGGCAGGTGGTAGGGAATTCACCCCTCCACTTT.

This clone was observed a few times. The J gene is TRBJ2-3, the V gene TRBV6-5, with D possibly TRBD1 on 6 matching bases. The CDR3 is 15 amino acids. Germline V gene data show CDR1 as MNHEY and CDR2 as SVGAGI. V gave up 4 bases and J gave up 1 base, with 12 bases separating them. The CDR3 DNA follows: TGTGCCAGCAGTTCCAAATACAGGGGCACAGATACGCAGTATTTT. It codes for CASSSKYRGTDTQYF.

The chain recombines TRBV11-2 with TRBJ1-6; 8 bases agree with TRBD1. Per the germline V gene, CDR1 is SGHAT and CDR2 is FQNNGV. The length of the CDR3 is 15 residues. Trimming at V came to 5 bases and at J to 4 bases, leaving 4 bases not matched to a gene. Here the CDR3 reads CASSRRTGYNSPLHF. CDR3 DNA: TGTGCCAGCAGCCGGAGGACAGGGTATAATTCACCCCTCCACTTT.

The genes are TRBV2 and TRBJ2-7, with D possibly matching TRBD2 (6 bases). The CDR3 contains 15 residues. The V end was cut by 0 bases, the J end by 6 bases, with 15 bases between. Germline-derived CDR1 and CDR2 are SNHLY and FYNNEI. CDR3 coding DNA: TGTGCCAGCAGTGAAGCGGCGGGAAAAGTCACCGAGCAGTACTTC. Its protein is CASSEAAGKVTEQYF.

The chain combines TRBV13 with TRBJ1-2; 7 bases line up with TRBD1. Germline CDR1 and CDR2: PRHDT and FYEKMQ (reference sequence). The CDR3 is 13 amino acids. J lost 7 bases, V lost 5 bases, and 7 bases had no gene match. CDR3 residues: CASSPRQGAGYTF. Written as DNA, the CDR3 is TGTGCCAGCAGCCCTAGACAGGGTGCTGGCTACACCTTC.

J is TRBJ1-1 and V is TRBV29-1; 8 positions agree with TRBD1. The CDR3 totals 14 residues. J was trimmed by 4 bases and V by 4 bases; bases with no gene match: 8. Germline V gives CDR1 SQVTM, CDR2 ANQGSEA. CDR3 region: CSVVGTGLGTEAFF. CDR3 in DNA: TGCAGCGTTGTAGGGACAGGCCTGGGCACTGAAGCTTTCTTT.

This clone was detected only once. The chain uses TRBV19 and TRBJ1-2; D not resolved. This CDR3 comprises 13 residues. V lost 3 bases and J 4 bases, leaving 9 bases between the germline ends. Germline lookup yields CDR1 LNHDA and CDR2 SQIVND (reference sequence). The CDR3: CASSMTQSYGYTF. The CDR3 DNA is TGTGCCAGTAGTATGACACAGTCCTATGGCTACACCTTC.

V is TRBV29-1 and J is TRBJ1-2; D is uncertain. V was cut by 0 bases and J by 4 bases, with 18 bases left in between. The germline CDR1 and CDR2 sequences are SQVTM and ANQGSEA. This CDR3 is built from 16 residues. The DNA of the CDR3 is TGCAGCGTTGAAGATGGAAATATCGCGGGATTCTATGGCTACACCTTC. Translated: CSVEDGNIAGFYGYTF.

The chain links TRBV7-8 to TRBJ1-2; the D gene is possibly TRBD1 (5 bases). V lost 5 bases to trimming and J lost 3 bases, with 13 bases between them. Germline V gene lookup returns CDR1 SGHVS and CDR2 FQNEAQ. This CDR3 spans 14 amino acids. The DNA of the CDR3 is TGTGCCAGCAGCCCGCTGACAGACCACTATGGCTACACCTTC. It specifies CASSPLTDHYGYTF. The full variable domain, completed using reference TRBV7-8 and TRBJ1-2, is GAGVSQSPRYKVAKRGQDVALRCDPISGHVSLFWYQQALGQGPEFLTYFQNEAQLDKSGLPSDRFFAERPEGSVSTLKIQRTQQEDSAVYLCASSPLTDHYGYTFGSGTRLTVV.

V and J are TRBV13 and TRBJ2-1; 7 bases line up with TRBD2. CDR3 size: 16 residues. In germline, CDR1 is PRHDT, CDR2 FYEKMQ (reference sequence). Trimming removed 4 bases from V and 7 bases from J; junction bases left unmatched: 13. CDR3 sequence (DNA): TGTGCCAGCAGCTCACTCGAAAGGGTCGGGGGGAATGAGCAGTTCTTC. It translates to CASSSLERVGGNEQFF.

The chain combines TRBV19 with TRBJ1-1; unclear D gene. The CDR3 runs to 13 residues. Between the trimmed V and J ends, which lost 4 bases and 1 base, there was a span of 7 bases. Germline V gene data show CDR1 as LNHDA and CDR2 as SQIVND (reference sequence). Here the CDR3 DNA reads TGTGCCAGTAGTAGGGCATGGAACACTGAAGCTTTCTTT. Protein: CASSRAWNTEAFF.

This chain connects TRBV19 to TRBJ2-6; the D gene is possibly TRBD1 (6 bases). The CDR3 has 15 residues. Per the germline V gene, CDR1 is LNHDA and CDR2 is SQIVND (reference sequence). Between the trimmed V and J ends, which lost 3 bases and 4 bases, there was a span of 10 bases. CDR3 residues: CASSITGFGANVLTF. The CDR3 DNA follows: TGTGCCAGTAGTATTACAGGGTTCGGGGCCAACGTCCTGACTTTC. The full variable domain, in which reference TRBV19 and TRBJ2-6 provide the parts outside the CDR3, is DGGITQSPKYLFRKEGQNVTLSCEQNLNHDAMYWYRQDPGQGLRLIYYSQIVNDFQKGDIAEGYSVSREKKESFPLTVTSAQKNPTAFYLCASSITGFGANVLTFGAGSRLTVL.

This chain joins TRBV4-3 and TRBJ2-1, with D possibly TRBD2 on 7 matching bases. The V gene lost 0 bases and the J gene lost 12 bases, with 15 bases spanning the gap. The CDR3 has 14 amino acids. Germline CDR1 and CDR2: LGHNA and YSLEER. CDR3 protein: CASSQDLTGGLQFF. Here the CDR3 DNA reads TGCGCCAGCAGCCAAGATTTGACGGGGGGCCTGCAGTTCTTC.